This note documents a single T cell receptor (beta chain) sequence. Its cognate antigen is unknown. When samples were unsorted, some 90 million PBMCs were used for genomic DNA. This specimen belongs to a study of shared clonotypes between healthy human individuals. Points from the study as a whole: Researchers sampled blood only, noting tissue repertoires likely differ.

Using immunoSEQ multiplex PCR, the repertoire was profiled, and TCRdb retains in-frame clones only, with some absent. The table includes 450,000 to 650,000 clones, about 80% detected once. This CDR3 spans 13 amino acids. V lost 3 bases and J lost 2; bases outside the gene matches: 1. Germline loops: CDR1 LNHDA, CDR2 SQIVND (reference sequence). Sequencing was carried out using PBMCs. This chain connects TRBV19 to TRBJ2-7, with 7 bases aligning to TRBD2. This clonotype originated in a middle-aged woman in good health. Some clones in this sample may be carry-over from other donors' samples. The CDR3 reads CASSMSGAYEQYF. In DNA form, the CDR3 reads TGTGCCAGTAGTATGAGCGGGGCCTACGAGCAGTACTTC.